This T cell receptor (beta chain) was obtained from a study of cytomegalovirus exposure and HLA in healthy donors. Findings and limits, study-wide: Within a later analysis, the majority of CMV-associated TCR beta chains appeared HLA-restricted.

This PCR relied on a set of 60 Vbeta primers and 13 Jbeta primers. Measured with immunoSEQ multiplex PCR; TCRdb has only the in-frame clones, and not every one. The repertoire holds a few hundred thousand clones, with roughly 91% as singletons. The V segment lost 6 bases and the J segment 4 bases; nucleotides outside the gene matches: 7. This CDR3 comprises 15 residues. CDR1 and CDR2 from the germline V gene are MRHNA and SNTAGT. A note on this clone: Its antigen is not identified.

The sample was PBMCs. The chain carries TRBV6-4 and TRBJ1-2, with 11 bases that match TRBD1. The sequence was collected from a girl aged 2 to 9 in good health and CMV-seronegative. The CDR3 bases are TGTGCCAGCAGCGACCGGACAGGGGGCGTCTATGGCTACACCTTC. This gives the protein CASSDRTGGVYGYTF.